Each of the 24 T cell receptor beta chains below was sequenced from the same sample in a study of blood T cell repertoires in COVID-19. Assay: immunoSEQ multiplex PCR; the TCRdb copy retains only in-frame clones and omits some. The top ten clones hold around 3% of a sample with about 370,000 clones, more than 80% of them seen once. Specimen: peripheral blood. These TCRs come from a young woman with COVID-19, enrolled during active disease.

The chain employs TRBV7-2 and TRBJ2-1; 7 nucleotides line up with TRBD2. The germline gives CDR1 SGHTA, CDR2 FQGNSA. The V segment lost 1 base and the J segment 9 bases; nucleotides outside the gene matches: 18. The CDR3 runs to 18 residues. The CDR3 sequence: CASSLGTRASGLHSEQFF. CDR3 DNA sequence: TGTGCCAGCAGCTTAGGAACTAGGGCTAGCGGCCTCCACAGTGAGCAGTTCTTC.

This chain links TRBV27 with TRBJ2-7; D is possibly TRBD1 (6 bases). The CDR3 is made up of 14 amino acids. Per the germline V gene, CDR1 is MNHEY and CDR2 is SMNVEV (reference sequence). Trimming stripped 6 bases from V and 4 bases from J, with 16 bases between. CDR3 amino acids: CASRRQEYYYEQYF. The CDR3 DNA reads TGTGCCAGCAGAAGACAGGAATATTATTACGAGCAGTACTTC.

The CDR3 nucleotides read TGTGCCAGCGGGCACGGACAGCCAGTGGGGAACACTGAAGCTTTCTTT. Translation: CASGHGQPVGNTEAFF. This chain uses TRBV28 with TRBJ1-1; TRBD1 might be the D (6 bases). V was cut by 8 bases and J by 1 base, with 20 bases left in between. This CDR3 is built from 16 residues. Germline lookup yields CDR1 MDHEN and CDR2 SYDVKM.

This rearrangement joins TRBV5-6 to TRBJ1-3; the D gene is possibly TRBD1 (5 bases). V was clipped by 4 bases and J by 6 bases, with 17 bases between them. Germline CDR1 reads SGHDT; CDR2 reads YYEEEE. This CDR3 region has 15 residues. CDR3 sequence: CASSIPQGSPNTIYF. CDR3 DNA: TGTGCCAGCAGCATTCCGCAGGGATCTCCAAACACCATATATTTT.

The chain combines TRBV10-1 with TRBJ2-1; D possibly corresponds to TRBD2 (5 bases). The germline gives CDR1 WNHNN, CDR2 SYGVQD (reference sequence). This CDR3 comprises 13 residues. The ends were cut back, 2 bases at V and 10 bases at J, with 12 bases in the middle. The CDR3 DNA is TGCGCCAGCAGTGAGAGACGCGGGTCAGAGCAGTTCTTC. It specifies CASSERRGSEQFF.

V usage is TRBV10-1 and J usage is TRBJ1-2; 7 bases are a match to TRBD1. The V and J ends lost 6 bases and 8 bases, in that order; junction bases with no gene match: 9. There are 13 residues in the CDR3. The germline CDR1 and CDR2 sequences are WNHNN and SYGVQD (reference sequence). The CDR3 sequence is CASSRRQGDGYTF. CDR3 bases: TGCGCCAGCAGCCGCCGACAGGGTGACGGCTACACCTTC.

V gene TRBV4-1 combines with J gene TRBJ2-1, with 11 bases matching TRBD2. With V trimmed by 3 bases and J by 7 bases, 8 bases remained unmatched. The CDR3 extends over 16 amino acids. CDR1 and CDR2 from the germline V gene are MGHRA and YSYEKL. This CDR3 reads CASSQGVAGGRNEQFF. CDR3 in DNA: TGCGCCAGCAGCCAGGGGGTAGCGGGGGGGAGGAATGAGCAGTTCTTC.

The chain is built from TRBV27 and TRBJ2-5; possible D gene TRBD2, 6 bases. Germline assignment: CDR1 MNHEY and CDR2 SMNVEV (reference sequence). Trimming removed 2 bases at V and 4 bases at J, with 23 bases between. The CDR3 is 18 amino acids. The CDR3 loop reads CASSLLPRGTGRGETQYF. The CDR3 DNA reads TGTGCCAGCAGTTTACTCCCCCGCGGGACCGGCCGGGGAGAGACCCAGTACTTC.

The gene calls are TRBV28 and TRBJ1-2; a possible D gene is TRBD1 (6 bases). The CDR3 has 16 amino acids. V lost 4 bases to trimming and J lost 3 bases, with 18 bases between them. Germline V gene lookup returns CDR1 MDHEN and CDR2 SYDVKM. Here the CDR3 DNA reads TGTGCCAGCAGTTCCCTGGGGGGGGGCGAGGACTATGGCTACACCTTC. This codes for CASSSLGGGEDYGYTF.

The V gene is TRBV10-3, the J gene TRBJ2-2; perhaps TRBD2 as D (6 bases). The CDR3 covers 16 residues. Looked up from germline, CDR1 is ENHRY and CDR2 is SYGVKD. The V end was cut by 3 bases, the J end by 5 bases, with 16 bases between. CDR3 amino acids: CAISDSRARETGELFF. The CDR3 DNA reads TGTGCCATCAGTGACTCGAGGGCCCGGGAGACCGGGGAGCTGTTTTTT.

The CDR3 reads CASSPLPDRPNRGQYV. The CDR3 DNA reads as TGTGCCAGCTCACCACTACCGGACAGGCCGAATCGGGGGCAGTACGTC. The chain carries TRBV18 and TRBJ2-7; 7 positions agree with TRBD1. Germline CDR1 KGHSH, CDR2 LQKENI. V lost 1 base and J lost 9; bases outside the gene matches: 15. The CDR3 runs to 16 residues.

The chain carries TRBV12-2 and TRBJ1-6; TRBD1 was called by the table and not checked on the DNA. TRBV12-2 is termed a pseudogene. CDR3 length: 14 residues. This CDR3 is CASRYRGHNSPLHF. Here the CDR3 DNA reads TGTGCAAGTCGGTACAGGGGCCATAATTCACCCCTCCACTTT.

DNA of the CDR3: TGTGCAAGTCGCTTAGTTCCCCGCCTAGCGGGGGGACCTTGGACCGGGGAGCTGTTTTTT. Its translation: CASRLVPRLAGGPWTGELFF. This rearrangement joins TRBV12-2 to TRBJ2-2; the table's D call, TRBD2, has no DNA check behind it. TRBV12-2 is given as a pseudogene. This CDR3 is 20 amino acids long.

This clone came up once. This sequence joins TRBV7-8 and TRBJ1-4; no clear D. The germline V and J ends were trimmed by 1 base and 0 bases, with 12 bases remaining between them. The CDR3 totals 17 residues. Germline V gene data show CDR1 as SGHVS and CDR2 as FQNEAQ. The CDR3 loop reads CASSLGQSFATNEKLFF. For the CDR3, the DNA is TGTGCCAGCAGCTTAGGCCAGTCTTTTGCAACTAATGAAAAACTGTTTTTT.

J is TRBJ2-7 and V is TRBV6-2 or TRBV6-3, with 9 nucleotides matching TRBD1. Losses at the gene ends were 2 bases for V and 3 bases for J; bases not matched to a gene: 8. Germline V gene data show CDR1 as MNHEY and CDR2 as SVGEGT. This CDR3 comprises 16 residues. CDR3 protein: CASSYLPQGAIYEQYF. The CDR3 DNA is TGTGCCAGCAGTTACCTACCACAGGGGGCGATCTACGAGCAGTACTTC.

The chain couples TRBV12-3 or TRBV12-4 to TRBJ2-7; D remains unclear. The CDR3 length is 12 residues. V lost 3 bases and J lost 3, with 6 bases in between. The CDR3 sequence is CASSLASYEQYF. The CDR3 coding sequence is TGTGCCAGCAGTTTGGCAAGCTACGAGCAGTACTTC.

On this clone: Germline is not matched at one junction end, which may reflect a read error. CDR3 in DNA: TGTGCCAGCAGCGTATCAGGCACAGATGCGCAGTATTTT. It translates to CASSVSGTDAQYF. V and J are TRBV9 and TRBJ2-3; D gene ambiguous. This CDR3 comprises 13 residues. CDR1 SGDLS and CDR2 YYNGEE come from the germline V gene.

The V call is TRBV19, the J call TRBJ1-1; 10 nucleotides agree with TRBD1. The CDR3 runs to 17 residues. The germline V gene has CDR1 LNHDA and CDR2 SQIVND (reference sequence). Germline trimming cut 4 bases from V and 7 bases from J; bases unmatched to any gene: 15. The CDR3 protein is CASSRNEGTGVSNEAFF. The CDR3 DNA reads as TGTGCCAGTAGTAGAAATGAAGGGACAGGGGTGTCCAATGAAGCTTTCTTT.

This clone was seen just once. The chain uses TRBV4-3 and TRBJ1-2; TRBD1 agrees at 7 bases. CDR1 is LGHNA and CDR2 is YSLEER in the germline V gene. The V gene end was trimmed by 1 base and the J gene end by 11 bases; junction bases not matched to a gene: 13. This CDR3 has 15 amino acids. CDR3 sequence reads: CASSQVGGGGAIYTF. The CDR3 nucleotides read TGCGCCAGCAGCCAAGTAGGAGGAGGGGGCGCGATATACACCTTC.

This chain joins TRBV29-1 and TRBJ2-1, with TRBD2 identical over 13 bases. The CDR3 is 18 residues long. V was pared by 7 bases and J by 0 bases, with 12 bases of the junction left unmatched. Germline CDR1 SQVTM, CDR2 ANQGSEA. The CDR3 protein is CSALRTSGRRSSYNEQFF. DNA for the CDR3: TGCAGCGCCCTACGGACTAGCGGGAGACGGAGCTCCTACAATGAGCAGTTCTTC.

V and J are TRBV3-1 (or the pseudogene TRBV3-2) and TRBJ2-5; TRBD2 aligns across 10 bases. The CDR3 runs to 15 residues. Trimming took 4 bases from V and 3 from J; bases not matched to a gene: 5. CDR1 is LGHDT and CDR2 is YNNKEL in the germline V gene (reference sequence). CDR3 in DNA: TGTGCCAGCAGCCCGCCGGGACTAGCGAAAGAGACCCAGTACTTC. It yields the protein CASSPPGLAKETQYF.

CDR3 coding DNA: TGTGCCAGCAGCCTACCCCTTAGCGGGAGGGGTAAAGAGACCCAGTACTTC. This codes for CASSLPLSGRGKETQYF. The chain joins TRBV5-4 to TRBJ2-5; 11 nucleotides match TRBD2. Germline V CDR1 and CDR2: SGHNT, YYREEE (reference sequence). V was pared by 4 bases and J by 3 bases, with 11 bases of the junction left unmatched. The CDR3 has 17 amino acids.

This chain links TRBV30 with TRBJ1-4, with 12 positions matching TRBD1. After removal of 4 bases from V and 7 bases from J, the junction contained 16 bases not matched to a gene. Per germline, CDR1 GTSNPN and CDR2 SVGIG (reference sequence). The CDR3 covers 18 residues. The CDR3 protein is CAWTPTGTGGGGAEKLFF. As DNA, the CDR3 is TGTGCCTGGACTCCCACCGGGACAGGGGGCGGTGGAGCTGAAAAACTGTTTTTT.

V is TRBV7-9 and J is TRBJ1-2; D is unresolved. Germline CDR1 SEHNR, CDR2 FQNEAQ (reference sequence). The CDR3 loop spans 13 amino acids. The V gene lost 8 bases and the J gene lost 6 bases, with 16 bases spanning the gap. This CDR3 is CASAEAGWNGYTF. In DNA, the CDR3 is TGTGCCAGCGCTGAGGCCGGGTGGAATGGCTACACCTTC.